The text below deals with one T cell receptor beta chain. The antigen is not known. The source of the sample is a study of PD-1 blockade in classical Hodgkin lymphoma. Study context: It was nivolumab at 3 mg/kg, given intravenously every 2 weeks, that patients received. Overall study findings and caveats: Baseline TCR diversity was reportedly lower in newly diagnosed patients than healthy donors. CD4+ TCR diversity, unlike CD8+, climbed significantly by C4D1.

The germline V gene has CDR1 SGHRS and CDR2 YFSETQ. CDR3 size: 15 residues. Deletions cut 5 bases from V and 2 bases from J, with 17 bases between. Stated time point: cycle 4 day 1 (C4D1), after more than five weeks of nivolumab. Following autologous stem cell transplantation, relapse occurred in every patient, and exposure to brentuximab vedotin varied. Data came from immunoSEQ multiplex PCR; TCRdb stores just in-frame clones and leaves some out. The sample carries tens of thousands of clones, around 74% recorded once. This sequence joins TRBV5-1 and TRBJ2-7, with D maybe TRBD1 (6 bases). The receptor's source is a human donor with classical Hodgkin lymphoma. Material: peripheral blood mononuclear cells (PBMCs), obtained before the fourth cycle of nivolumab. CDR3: CASSLRSGAAYEQYF. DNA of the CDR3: TGCGCCAGCAGTCTACGCTCAGGGGCTGCCTACGAGCAGTACTTC.